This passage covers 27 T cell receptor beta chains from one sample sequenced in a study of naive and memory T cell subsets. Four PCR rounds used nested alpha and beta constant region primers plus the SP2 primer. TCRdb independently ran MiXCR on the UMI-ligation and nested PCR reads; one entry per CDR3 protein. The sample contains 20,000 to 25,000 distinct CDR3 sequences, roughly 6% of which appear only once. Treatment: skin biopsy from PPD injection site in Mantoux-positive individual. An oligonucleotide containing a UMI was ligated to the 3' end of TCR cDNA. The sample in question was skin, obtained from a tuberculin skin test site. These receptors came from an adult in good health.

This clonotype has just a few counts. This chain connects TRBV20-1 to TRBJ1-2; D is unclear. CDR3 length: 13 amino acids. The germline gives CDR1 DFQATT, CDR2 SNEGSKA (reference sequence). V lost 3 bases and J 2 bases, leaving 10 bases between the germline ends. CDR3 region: CSASSRTNYGYTF. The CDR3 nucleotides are TGCAGTGCTAGCTCCAGGACGAACTATGGCTACACCTTC.

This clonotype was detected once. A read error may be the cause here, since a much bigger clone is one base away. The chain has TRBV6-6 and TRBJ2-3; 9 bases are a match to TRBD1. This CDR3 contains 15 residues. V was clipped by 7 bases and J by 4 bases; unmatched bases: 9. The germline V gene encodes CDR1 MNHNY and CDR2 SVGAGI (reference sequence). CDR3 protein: CASTQQGASSDTQYF. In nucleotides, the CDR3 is TGTGCCAGCACCCAACAGGGGGCTAGCTCAGATACGCAGTATTTT.

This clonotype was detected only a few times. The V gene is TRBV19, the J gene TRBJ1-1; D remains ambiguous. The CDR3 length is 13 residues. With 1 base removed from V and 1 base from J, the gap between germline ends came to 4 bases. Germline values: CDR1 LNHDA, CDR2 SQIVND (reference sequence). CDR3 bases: TGTGCCAGTAGTATAGGAGGGAACACTGAAGCTTTCTTT. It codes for CASSIGGNTEAFF.

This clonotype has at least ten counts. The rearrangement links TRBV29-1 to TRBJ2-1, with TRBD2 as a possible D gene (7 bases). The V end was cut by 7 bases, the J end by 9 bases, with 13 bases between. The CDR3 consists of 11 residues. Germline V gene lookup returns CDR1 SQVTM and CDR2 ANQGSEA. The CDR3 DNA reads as TGCAGCGCCGCGGGGGCGAGTGAGCAGTTCTTC. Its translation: CSAAGASEQFF.

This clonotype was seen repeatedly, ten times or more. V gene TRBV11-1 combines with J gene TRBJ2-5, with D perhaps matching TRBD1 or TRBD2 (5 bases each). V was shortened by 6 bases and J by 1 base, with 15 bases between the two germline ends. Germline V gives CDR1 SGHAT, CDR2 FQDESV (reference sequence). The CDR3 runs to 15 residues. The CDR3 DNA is TGTGCCAGCAGAGCGAACCGGGGCCCCCAAGAGACCCAGTACTTC. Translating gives CASRANRGPQETQYF.

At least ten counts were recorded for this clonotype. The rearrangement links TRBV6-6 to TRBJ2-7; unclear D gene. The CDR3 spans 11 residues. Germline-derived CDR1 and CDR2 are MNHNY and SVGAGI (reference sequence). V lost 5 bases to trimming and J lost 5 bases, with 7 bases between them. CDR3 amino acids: CASSKAHEQYF. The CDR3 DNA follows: TGTGCCAGCAGTAAGGCCCACGAGCAGTACTTC.

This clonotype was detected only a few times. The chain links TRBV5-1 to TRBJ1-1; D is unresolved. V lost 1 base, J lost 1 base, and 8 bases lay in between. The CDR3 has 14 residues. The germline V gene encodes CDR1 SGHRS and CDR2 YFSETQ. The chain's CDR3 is CASSLSLTNTEAFF. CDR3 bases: TGCGCCAGCAGCTTGAGCCTGACGAACACTGAAGCTTTCTTT.

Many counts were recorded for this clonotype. The CDR3 coding sequence is TGTGCCAGCAGCCGAAGGCCAGGGGGAACCGGGGAGCTGTTTTTT. Residues: CASSRRPGGTGELFF. The chain is built from TRBV2 and TRBJ2-2, with 7 bases matching TRBD1. This CDR3 has 15 amino acids. Trimming removed 6 bases from V and 5 bases from J; junction bases left unmatched: 9. Germline CDR1 reads SNHLY; CDR2 reads FYNNEI. Looking up the rest from reference TRBV2 and TRBJ2-2 gives the full variable domain: EPEVTQTPSHQVTQMGQEVILRCVPISNHLYFYWYRQILGQKVEFLVSFYNNEISEKSEIFDDQFSVERPDGSNFTLKIRSTKLEDSAMYFCASSRRPGGTGELFFGEGSRLTVL.

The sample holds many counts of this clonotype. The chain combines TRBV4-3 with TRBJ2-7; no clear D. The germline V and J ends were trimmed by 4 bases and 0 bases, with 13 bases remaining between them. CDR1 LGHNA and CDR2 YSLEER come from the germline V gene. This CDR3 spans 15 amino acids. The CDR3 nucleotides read TGCGCCAGCAGCCCGGGTGGCGGCAGCTCCTACGAGCAGTACTTC. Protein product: CASSPGGGSSYEQYF.

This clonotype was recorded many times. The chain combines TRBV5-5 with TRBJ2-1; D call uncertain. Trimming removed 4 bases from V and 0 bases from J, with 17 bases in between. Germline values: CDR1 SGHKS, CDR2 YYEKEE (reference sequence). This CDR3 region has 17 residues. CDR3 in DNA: TGTGCCAGCAGCCCCGTCCGACGACTTGGCTCCTACAATGAGCAGTTCTTC. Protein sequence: CASSPVRRLGSYNEQFF.

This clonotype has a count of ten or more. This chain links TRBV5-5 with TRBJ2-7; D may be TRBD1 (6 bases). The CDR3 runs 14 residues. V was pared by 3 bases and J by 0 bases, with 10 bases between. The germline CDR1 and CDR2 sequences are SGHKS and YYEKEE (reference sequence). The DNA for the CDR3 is TGTGCCAGCAGCTCGACAGGAAGCTCCTACGAGCAGTACTTC. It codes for CASSSTGSSYEQYF.

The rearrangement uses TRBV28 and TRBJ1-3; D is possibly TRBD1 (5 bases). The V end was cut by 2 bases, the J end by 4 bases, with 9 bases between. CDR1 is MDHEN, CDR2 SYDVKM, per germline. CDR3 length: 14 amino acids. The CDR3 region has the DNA TGTGCCAGCAGTTTACGGGGGTTCGGAAACACCATATATTTT. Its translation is CASSLRGFGNTIYF.

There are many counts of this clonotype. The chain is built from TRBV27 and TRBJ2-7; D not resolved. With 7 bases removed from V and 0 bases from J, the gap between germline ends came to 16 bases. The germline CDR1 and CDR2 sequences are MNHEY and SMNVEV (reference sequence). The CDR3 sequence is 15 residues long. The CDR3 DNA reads TGTGCCAGCAAAGACGGGCAAGCAGGCTCCTACGAGCAGTACTTC. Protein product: CASKDGQAGSYEQYF.

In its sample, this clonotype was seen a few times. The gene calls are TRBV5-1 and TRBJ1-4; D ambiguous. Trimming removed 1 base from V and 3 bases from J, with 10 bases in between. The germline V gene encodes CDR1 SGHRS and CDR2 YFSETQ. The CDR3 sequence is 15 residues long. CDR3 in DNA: TGCGCCAGCAGCTTGACGGGCCTGGCTAATGAAAAACTGTTTTTT. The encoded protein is CASSLTGLANEKLFF.

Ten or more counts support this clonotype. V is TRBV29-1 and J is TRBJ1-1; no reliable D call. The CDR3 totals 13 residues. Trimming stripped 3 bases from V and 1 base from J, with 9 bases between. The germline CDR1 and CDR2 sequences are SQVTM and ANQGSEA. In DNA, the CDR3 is TGCAGCGTTGACGGGAGACCGAACACTGAAGCTTTCTTT. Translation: CSVDGRPNTEAFF.

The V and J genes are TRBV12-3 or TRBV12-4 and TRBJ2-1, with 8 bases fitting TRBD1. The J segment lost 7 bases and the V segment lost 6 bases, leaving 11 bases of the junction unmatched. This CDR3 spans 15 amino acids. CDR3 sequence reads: CASSPRGLGSNEQFF. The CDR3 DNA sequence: TGTGCCAGCAGCCCCAGGGGGCTCGGTAGTAATGAGCAGTTCTTC.

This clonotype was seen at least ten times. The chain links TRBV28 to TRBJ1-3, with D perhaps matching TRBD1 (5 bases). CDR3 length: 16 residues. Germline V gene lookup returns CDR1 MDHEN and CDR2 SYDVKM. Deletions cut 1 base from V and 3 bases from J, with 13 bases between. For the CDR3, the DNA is TGTGCCAGCAGTTTATATGGCCAGGGTGATGGAAACACCATATATTTT. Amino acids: CASSLYGQGDGNTIYF.

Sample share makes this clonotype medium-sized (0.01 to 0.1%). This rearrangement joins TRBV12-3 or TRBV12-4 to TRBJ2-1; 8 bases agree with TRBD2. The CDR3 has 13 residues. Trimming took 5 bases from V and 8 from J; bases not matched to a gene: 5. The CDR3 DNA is TGTGCCAGCAGTGGCGGACTAGCCGATGAGCAGTTCTTC. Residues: CASSGGLADEQFF.

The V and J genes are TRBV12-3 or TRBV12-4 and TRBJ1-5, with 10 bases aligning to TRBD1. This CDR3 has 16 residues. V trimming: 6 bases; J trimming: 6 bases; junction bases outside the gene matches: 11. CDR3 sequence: CASSRGQGEWSQPQHF. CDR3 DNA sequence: TGTGCCAGCAGCCGAGGACAGGGGGAATGGTCTCAGCCCCAGCATTTT.

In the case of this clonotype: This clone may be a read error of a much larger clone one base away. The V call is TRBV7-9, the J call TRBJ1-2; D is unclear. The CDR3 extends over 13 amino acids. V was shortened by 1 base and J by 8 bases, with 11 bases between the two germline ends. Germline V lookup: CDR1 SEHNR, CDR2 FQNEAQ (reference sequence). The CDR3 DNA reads TGTGCCAGCAGCTTAGAATCTCGATTGGGCTACACCTTC. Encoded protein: CASSLESRLGYTF.

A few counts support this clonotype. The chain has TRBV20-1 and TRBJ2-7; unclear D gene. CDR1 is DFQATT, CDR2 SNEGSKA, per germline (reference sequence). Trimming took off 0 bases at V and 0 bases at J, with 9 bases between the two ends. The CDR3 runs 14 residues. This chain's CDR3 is CSARDPLNSYEQYF. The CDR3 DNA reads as TGCAGTGCTAGAGATCCCCTTAACTCCTACGAGCAGTACTTC.

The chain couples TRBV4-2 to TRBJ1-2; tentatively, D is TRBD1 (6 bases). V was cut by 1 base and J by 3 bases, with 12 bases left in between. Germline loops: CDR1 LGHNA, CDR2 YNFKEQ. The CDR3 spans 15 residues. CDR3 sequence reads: CASSQVAGEDYGYTF. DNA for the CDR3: TGTGCCAGCAGCCAAGTGGCAGGGGAAGACTATGGCTACACCTTC.

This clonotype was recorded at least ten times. This chain's CDR3 is CASSYSHGGRQGFADEQFF. DNA of the CDR3: TGTGCCAGCAGTTACTCCCACGGTGGAAGACAGGGGTTTGCCGATGAGCAGTTCTTC. The chain couples TRBV6-6 to TRBJ2-1, with 8 bases matching TRBD1. The germline V gene has CDR1 MNHNY and CDR2 SVGAGI (reference sequence). This CDR3 has 19 residues. V trimming: 0 bases; J trimming: 8 bases; junction bases outside the gene matches: 18.

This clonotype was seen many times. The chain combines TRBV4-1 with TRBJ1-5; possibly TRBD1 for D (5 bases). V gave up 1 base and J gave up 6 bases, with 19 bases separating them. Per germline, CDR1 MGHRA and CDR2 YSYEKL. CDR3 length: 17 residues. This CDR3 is CASSQALGRGVGQPQHF. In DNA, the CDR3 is TGCGCCAGCAGCCAAGCGTTAGGTAGGGGAGTTGGTCAGCCCCAGCATTTT.

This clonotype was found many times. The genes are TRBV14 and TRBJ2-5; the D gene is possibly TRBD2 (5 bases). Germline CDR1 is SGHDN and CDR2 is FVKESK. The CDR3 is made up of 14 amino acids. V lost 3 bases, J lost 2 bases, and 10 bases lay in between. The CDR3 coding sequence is TGTGCCAGCAGCCAGGACTTAGTTCAAGAGACCCAGTACTTC. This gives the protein CASSQDLVQETQYF.

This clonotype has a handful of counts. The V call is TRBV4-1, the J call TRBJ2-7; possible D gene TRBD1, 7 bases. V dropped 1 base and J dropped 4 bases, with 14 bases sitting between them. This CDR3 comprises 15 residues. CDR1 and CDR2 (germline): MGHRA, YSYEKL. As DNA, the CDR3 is TGCGCCAGCAGCCAAGGGAGGGTACAGGGGTACGAGCAGTACTTC. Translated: CASSQGRVQGYEQYF.

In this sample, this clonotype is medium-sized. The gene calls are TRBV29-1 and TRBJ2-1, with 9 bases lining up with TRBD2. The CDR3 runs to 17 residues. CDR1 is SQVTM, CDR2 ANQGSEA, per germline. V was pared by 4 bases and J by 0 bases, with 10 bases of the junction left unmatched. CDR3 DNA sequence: TGCAGCGTTGGGGGGGGGCTAGCGGGGAGCTCCTACAATGAGCAGTTCTTC. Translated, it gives CSVGGGLAGSSYNEQFF.